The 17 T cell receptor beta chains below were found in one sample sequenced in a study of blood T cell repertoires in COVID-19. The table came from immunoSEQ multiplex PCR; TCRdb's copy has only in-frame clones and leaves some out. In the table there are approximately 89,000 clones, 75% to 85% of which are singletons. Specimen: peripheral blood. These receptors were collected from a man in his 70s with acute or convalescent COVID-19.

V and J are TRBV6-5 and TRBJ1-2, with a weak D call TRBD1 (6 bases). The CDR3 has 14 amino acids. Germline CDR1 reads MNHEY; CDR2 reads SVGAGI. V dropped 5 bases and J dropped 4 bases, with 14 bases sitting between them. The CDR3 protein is CASSLRQASYGYTF. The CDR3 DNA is TGTGCCAGCAGTCTCCGACAGGCTTCCTATGGCTACACCTTC.

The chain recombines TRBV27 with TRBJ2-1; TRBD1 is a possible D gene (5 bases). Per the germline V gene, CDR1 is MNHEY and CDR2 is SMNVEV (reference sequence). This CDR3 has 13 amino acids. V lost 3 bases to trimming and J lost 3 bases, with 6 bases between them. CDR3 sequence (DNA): TGTGCCAGCAGTTTCGACAGCTACAATGAGCAGTTCTTC. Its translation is CASSFDSYNEQFF.

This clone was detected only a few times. The CDR3 spells CASSSGWTAGNTIYF. The CDR3 bases are TGTGCCAGCAGTTCCGGTTGGACAGCTGGAAACACCATATATTTT. The rearrangement uses TRBV6-5 and TRBJ1-3; a possible D gene is TRBD1 (6 bases). The CDR3 covers 15 residues. Trimming left V 4 bases short and J 2 bases short, with 12 bases between. CDR1 MNHEY and CDR2 SVGAGI come from the germline V gene.

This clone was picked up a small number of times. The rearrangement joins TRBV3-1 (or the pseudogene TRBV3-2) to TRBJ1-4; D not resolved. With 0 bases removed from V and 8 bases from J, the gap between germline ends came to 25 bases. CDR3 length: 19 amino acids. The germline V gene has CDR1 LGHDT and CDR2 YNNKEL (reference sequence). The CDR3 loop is CASSQDRFFVDCLNEKLFF. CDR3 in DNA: TGTGCCAGCAGCCAAGATAGATTCTTCGTAGATTGTTTGAACGAAAAACTGTTTTTT.

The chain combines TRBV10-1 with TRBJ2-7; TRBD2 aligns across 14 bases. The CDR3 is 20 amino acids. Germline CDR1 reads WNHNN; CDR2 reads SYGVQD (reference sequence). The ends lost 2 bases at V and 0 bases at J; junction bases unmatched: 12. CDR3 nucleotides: TGCGCCAGCAGTGAGATTCGTCCGGGACTAGCGGGAGCGAGCTCCTACGAGCAGTACTTC. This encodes CASSEIRPGLAGASSYEQYF.

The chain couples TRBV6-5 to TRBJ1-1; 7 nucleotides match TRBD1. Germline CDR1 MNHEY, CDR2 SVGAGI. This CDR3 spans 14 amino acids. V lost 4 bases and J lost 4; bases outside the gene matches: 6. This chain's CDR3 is CASSSQRGRTEAFF. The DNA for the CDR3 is TGTGCCAGCAGTTCCCAAAGGGGGCGCACTGAAGCTTTCTTT.

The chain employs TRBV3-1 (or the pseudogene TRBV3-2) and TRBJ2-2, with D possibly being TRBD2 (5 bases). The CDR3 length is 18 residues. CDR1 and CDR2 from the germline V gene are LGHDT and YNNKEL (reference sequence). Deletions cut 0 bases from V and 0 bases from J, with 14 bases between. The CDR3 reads CASSQEGSWRANTGELFF. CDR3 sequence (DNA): TGTGCCAGCAGCCAAGAAGGTAGCTGGCGGGCGAACACCGGGGAGCTGTTTTTT.

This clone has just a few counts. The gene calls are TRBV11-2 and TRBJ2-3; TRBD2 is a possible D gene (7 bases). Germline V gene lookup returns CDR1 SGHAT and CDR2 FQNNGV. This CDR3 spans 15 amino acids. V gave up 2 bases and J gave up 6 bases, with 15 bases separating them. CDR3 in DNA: TGTGCCAGCAGCTTACTAGGGGGGGAAGGGGATACGCAGTATTTT. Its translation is CASSLLGGEGDTQYF.

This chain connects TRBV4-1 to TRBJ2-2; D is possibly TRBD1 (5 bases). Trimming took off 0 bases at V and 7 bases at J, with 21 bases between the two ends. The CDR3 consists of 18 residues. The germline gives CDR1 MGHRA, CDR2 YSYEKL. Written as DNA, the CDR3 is TGCGCCAGCAGCCAAGATCGGCGGACAACCCTCTCTGGCGGGGAGCTGTTTTTT. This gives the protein CASSQDRRTTLSGGELFF.

CDR3 region: CASSRGSGRGGEQYF. The CDR3 DNA follows: TGTGCCAGCAGTCGGGGTAGCGGGAGAGGGGGCGAGCAGTACTTC. This chain joins TRBV3-1 (or the pseudogene TRBV3-2) and TRBJ2-7, with 9 bases matching TRBD2. The CDR3 loop spans 15 amino acids. The germline CDR1 and CDR2 sequences are LGHDT and YNNKEL (reference sequence). Germline trimming cut 6 bases from V and 6 bases from J; bases unmatched to any gene: 12.

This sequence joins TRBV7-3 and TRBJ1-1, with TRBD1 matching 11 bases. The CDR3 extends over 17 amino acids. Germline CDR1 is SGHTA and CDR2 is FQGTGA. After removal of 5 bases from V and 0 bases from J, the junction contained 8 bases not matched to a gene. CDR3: CASSRDGQGAMNTEAFF. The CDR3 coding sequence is TGTGCCAGCAGCCGGGACGGACAGGGGGCTATGAACACTGAAGCTTTCTTT.

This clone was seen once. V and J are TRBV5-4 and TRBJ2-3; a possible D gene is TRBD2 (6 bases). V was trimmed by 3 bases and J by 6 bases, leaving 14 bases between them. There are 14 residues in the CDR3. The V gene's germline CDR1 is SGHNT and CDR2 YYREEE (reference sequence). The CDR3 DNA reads TGTGCCAGCAGCTCCACCGGGACTTCTGATACGCAGTATTTT. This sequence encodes CASSSTGTSDTQYF.

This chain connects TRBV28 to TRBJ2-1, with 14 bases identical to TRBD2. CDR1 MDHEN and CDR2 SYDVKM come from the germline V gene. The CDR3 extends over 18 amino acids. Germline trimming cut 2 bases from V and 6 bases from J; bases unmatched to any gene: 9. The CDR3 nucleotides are TGTGCCAGCAGTTTAAGATCGACTAGCGGGAGGGTTCCCAATGAGCAGTTCTTC. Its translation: CASSLRSTSGRVPNEQFF.

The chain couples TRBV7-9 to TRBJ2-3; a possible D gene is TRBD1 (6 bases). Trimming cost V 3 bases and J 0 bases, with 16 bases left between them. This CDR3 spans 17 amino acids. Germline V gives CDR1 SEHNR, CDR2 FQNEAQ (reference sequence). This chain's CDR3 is CASSLRLTGESTDTQYF. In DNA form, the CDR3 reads TGTGCCAGCAGCTTGAGACTGACAGGTGAAAGCACAGATACGCAGTATTTT.

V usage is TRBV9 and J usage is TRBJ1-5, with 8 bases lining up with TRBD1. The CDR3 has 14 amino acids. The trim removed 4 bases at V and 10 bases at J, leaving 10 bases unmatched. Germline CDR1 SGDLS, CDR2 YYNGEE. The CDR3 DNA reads TGTGCCAGCAGCTCAACGGGACAGGAGTATCCCCAGCATTTT. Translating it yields CASSSTGQEYPQHF.

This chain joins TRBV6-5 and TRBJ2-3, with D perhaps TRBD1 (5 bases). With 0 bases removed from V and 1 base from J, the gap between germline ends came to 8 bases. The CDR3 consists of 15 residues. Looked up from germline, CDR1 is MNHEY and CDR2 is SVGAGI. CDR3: CASSYSDSRTDTQYF. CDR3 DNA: TGTGCCAGCAGTTACTCTGACAGCCGCACAGATACGCAGTATTTT.

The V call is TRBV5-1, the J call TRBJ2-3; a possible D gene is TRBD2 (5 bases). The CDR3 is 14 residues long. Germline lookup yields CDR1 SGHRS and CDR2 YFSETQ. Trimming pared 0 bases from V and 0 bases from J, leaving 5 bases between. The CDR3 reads CASSLAGSTDTQYF. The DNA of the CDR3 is TGCGCCAGCAGCTTGGCGGGAAGCACAGATACGCAGTATTTT. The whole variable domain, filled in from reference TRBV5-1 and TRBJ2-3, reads KAGVTQTPRYLIKTRGQQVTLSCSPISGHRSVSWYQQTPGQGLQFLFEYFSETQRNKGNFPGRFSGRQFSNSRSEMNVSTLELGDSALYLCASSLAGSTDTQYFGPGTRLTVL.